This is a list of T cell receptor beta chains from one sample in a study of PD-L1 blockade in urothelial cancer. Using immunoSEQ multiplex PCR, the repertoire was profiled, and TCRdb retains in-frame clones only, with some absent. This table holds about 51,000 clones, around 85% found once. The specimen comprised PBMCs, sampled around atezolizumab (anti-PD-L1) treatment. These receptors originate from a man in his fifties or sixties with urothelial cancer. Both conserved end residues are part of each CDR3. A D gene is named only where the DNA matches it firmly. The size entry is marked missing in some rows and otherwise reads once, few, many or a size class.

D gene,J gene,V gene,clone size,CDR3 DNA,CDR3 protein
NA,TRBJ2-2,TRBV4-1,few,TGCGCCAGCAGAGCGGGCGGTTCGAACACCGGGGAGCTGTTTTTT,CASRAGGSNTGELFF
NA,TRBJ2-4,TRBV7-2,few,TGTGCCAGCAGCCCTACGATCGCCAAAAACATTCAGTACTTC,CASSPTIAKNIQYF
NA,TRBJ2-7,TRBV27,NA,TGTGCCAGCAGTTTAGGGGGGACCTACGAGCAGTACTTC,CASSLGGTYEQYF
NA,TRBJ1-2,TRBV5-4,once,TGTGCCAGCAGCTCGATACAGGGCAGGTCCGGCTACACCTTC,CASSSIQGRSGYTF
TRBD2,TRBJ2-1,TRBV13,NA,TGTGCCAGCAGCGCGCGGGGGGTTGGGTTCTTC,CASSARGVGFF
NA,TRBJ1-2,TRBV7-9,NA,TGTGCCAGCAGCTTACAGGGTAACTATGGCTACACCTTC,CASSLQGNYGYTF
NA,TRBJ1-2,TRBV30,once,TGTGCCTGGAGTGTACGTGGCAACCATCACTATGGCTACACCTTC,CAWSVRGNHHYGYTF
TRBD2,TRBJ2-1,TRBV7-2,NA,TGTGCCAGCACCATAAGTCTGACTAGCAAGTTTGTGAATGAGCAGTTCTTC,CASTISLTSKFVNEQFF
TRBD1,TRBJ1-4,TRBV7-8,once,TGTGCCAGCAGCTCTGGTTTGGGACAGGGAGGATTGACTAATGAAAAACTGTTTTTT,CASSSGLGQGGLTNEKLFF
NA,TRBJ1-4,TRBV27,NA,TGTGCCAGCAGTTTACTTTCCAGGATGGGGCTGCCTAATGAAAAACTGTTTTTT,CASSLLSRMGLPNEKLFF
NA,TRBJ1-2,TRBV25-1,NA,TGTGCCAGCGTGGGGCAGAACTATGGCTACACCTTC,CASVGQNYGYTF
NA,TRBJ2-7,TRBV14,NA,TGTGCCAGCAGCCAAGAAAGTCGCGGGGCCGAGCAGTACTTC,CASSQESRGAEQYF
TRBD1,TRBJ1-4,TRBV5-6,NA,TGTGCCAGCAGCCCAGGACAGGGGGATACAACTAATGAAAAACTGTTTTTT,CASSPGQGDTTNEKLFF
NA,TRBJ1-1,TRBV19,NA,TGTGCCAGTAGCCTCGGACAGAACACTGAAGCTTTCTTT,CASSLGQNTEAFF